The source of this TCR beta chain is a study of cytomegalovirus exposure and HLA in healthy donors. PCR was performed using 60 Vbeta and 13 Jbeta primers. Profiled with immunoSEQ multiplex PCR; TCRdb holds only in-frame clones, not every one. The sample consists of around 110,000 clones, approximately 72% of them appearing once. Per the germline V gene, CDR1 is MNHEY and CDR2 is SMNVEV (reference sequence). Trimming took 6 bases from V and 3 from J; bases not matched to a gene: 12. The CDR3 extends over 16 amino acids. This sequence joins TRBV27 and TRBJ2-7; 9 bases align to TRBD1. Sequencing used PBMCs. The source of this sequence is a man aged 18 to 30 in good health and CMV-seronegative. CDR3 protein: CASSSLRTGDYYEQYF. As DNA, the CDR3 is TGTGCCAGCAGCTCCCTGAGGACAGGGGATTACTACGAGCAGTACTTC.